This entry lists 27 T cell receptor beta chains sequenced from one sample in a study of T cells in Graves' hyperthyroidism and ophthalmopathy. Amplification of TCR beta CDR3 regions was performed using RNA transcripts as template. HTBI primers were used for first-round RT-PCR of the TCR CDR3. One entry per CDR3 protein, called by TCRdb with MiXCR from the multiplex PCR reads. The profile shows under 350,000 distinct CDR3 sequences, roughly a fifth of them singletons. Sequenced material: blood. These receptors originate from a woman in her forties or fifties with Graves' hyperthyroidism.

The V and J genes are TRBV2 and TRBJ2-2; D is uncertain. Germline CDR1 SNHLY, CDR2 FYNNEI. CDR3 length: 14 residues. V lost 8 bases, J lost 0 bases, and 10 bases lay in between. DNA for the CDR3: TGTGCCAGCGCAGGCGTTGCGAACACCGGGGAGCTGTTTTTT. Translated: CASAGVANTGELFF.

This clonotype was picked up many times. The chain is built from TRBV12-3 or TRBV12-4 and TRBJ2-7, with D hard to call. The CDR3 totals 17 residues. V was pared by 6 bases and J by 2 bases, with 23 bases between. CDR3 sequence (DNA): TGTGCCAGCAGCTCCTTACCGGGCCGAAATAAAACCTACGAGCAGTACTTC. Amino acid sequence: CASSSLPGRNKTYEQYF.

This clonotype was observed many times. The chain recombines TRBV7-6 with TRBJ1-6; D is uncertain. Trimming stripped 0 bases from V and 6 bases from J, with 6 bases between. This CDR3 spans 14 amino acids. The germline V gene has CDR1 SGHVS and CDR2 FNYEAQ. The CDR3: CASSLAGANSPLHF. The DNA for the CDR3 is TGTGCCAGCAGCTTAGCCGGAGCTAATTCACCCCTCCACTTT.

A remark on this clonotype: A much larger clone lies a single base off, so this may be a read error. V is TRBV30 and J is TRBJ1-1; D gene unclear. The V end lost 2 bases, the J end lost 4 bases, and 14 bases lay between the germline ends. There are 14 residues in the CDR3. Germline lookup yields CDR1 GTSNPN and CDR2 SVGIG (reference sequence). The CDR3 nucleotides read TGTGCCTGGAGTTCACGGGTGTGGCTCACTGAAGCTTTCTTT. Translated: CAWSSRVWLTEAFF.

To note about this clonotype: This may be a read error, as it is one base from a much larger clone. The gene calls are TRBV5-1 and TRBJ1-4; no clear D. Germline V gene lookup returns CDR1 SGHRS and CDR2 YFSETQ. The CDR3 covers 13 residues. The CDR3 region has the DNA TGCGCCGGCAGCGGGCCAACTAATGAAAAACTGTTTTTT. Its translation is CAGSGPTNEKLFF.

As for this clonotype: Mismatch with germline at one junction end may stem from a read error. The chain has TRBV6-4 and TRBJ2-3; 12 bases agree with TRBD2. The V gene's germline CDR1 is MRHNA and CDR2 SNTAGT. The CDR3 consists of 17 residues. CDR3 nucleotides: TGTGCCAGCAGTGACTCCCCGACTAGCGGGAGCAGAGATACGCAGTATTTT. Protein: CASSDSPTSGSRDTQYF.

The chain employs TRBV27 and TRBJ2-2; D may be TRBD1 (6 bases). This CDR3 has 14 residues. V gave up 5 bases and J gave up 1 base, with 8 bases separating them. Germline lookup yields CDR1 MNHEY and CDR2 SMNVEV (reference sequence). The CDR3 coding sequence is TGTGCCAGCAGTAAGACAGGGAACACCGGGGAGCTGTTTTTT. Protein: CASSKTGNTGELFF.

The V call is TRBV5-1, the J call TRBJ1-4, with 7 bases aligning to TRBD1. CDR1 SGHRS and CDR2 YFSETQ come from the germline V gene. The CDR3 covers 17 residues. With 4 bases clipped from V and 8 bases from J, the junction kept 17 bases outside the gene matches. The CDR3 coding sequence is TGCGCCAGCAGCCTACCCTTGTCCGGGACAGAAGGCGAAAAACTGTTTTTT. Its translation is CASSLPLSGTEGEKLFF.

This clonotype appeared many times. The rearrangement links TRBV30 to TRBJ2-2; D may be TRBD1 (5 bases). Trimming took 3 bases from V and 6 from J, leaving 23 bases between them. The germline V gene has CDR1 GTSNPN and CDR2 SVGIG (reference sequence). This CDR3 region has 17 residues. CDR3 loop: CAWRTRPVPGPSGELFF. CDR3 nucleotide sequence: TGTGCCTGGAGGACCAGACCCGTGCCAGGGCCATCCGGGGAGCTGTTTTTT.

DNA of the CDR3: TGTGCCACTTCGGGCGGCAGGGATCGCGAGCAGTACTTC. Translated: CATSGGRDREQYF. The chain joins TRBV18 to TRBJ2-7, with D perhaps matching TRBD1 (5 bases). Germline CDR1 is KGHSH and CDR2 is LQKENI. The CDR3 is 13 residues long. V lost 10 bases to trimming and J lost 6 bases, with 19 bases between them.

This clonotype was seen only a few times. The rearrangement uses TRBV6-1 and TRBJ1-1; no clear D. The germline V and J ends were trimmed by 9 bases and 0 bases, with 14 bases remaining between them. Germline V gene lookup returns CDR1 MNHNS and CDR2 SASEGT. The CDR3 length is 14 residues. The CDR3 nucleotides read TGTGCCAGTCATAGGACCTCTATGAACACTGAAGCTTTCTTT. It codes for CASHRTSMNTEAFF.

This clonotype occurred many times. The chain carries TRBV20-1 and TRBJ2-3; D is possibly TRBD1 or TRBD2 (5 bases each). V was trimmed by 0 bases and J by 2 bases, leaving 12 bases between them. The CDR3 covers 15 residues. CDR1 DFQATT and CDR2 SNEGSKA come from the germline V gene (reference sequence). The CDR3 bases are TGCAGTGCTAGAGAATCCGGGACCCCCACAGATACGCAGTATTTT. As protein: CSARESGTPTDTQYF.

A few counts support this clonotype. The rearrangement uses TRBV19 and TRBJ2-1, with unresolved D. The CDR3 is 13 amino acids. Trimming left V 6 bases short and J 8 bases short, with 14 bases between. CDR1 is LNHDA and CDR2 is SQIVND in the germline V gene (reference sequence). CDR3 nucleotide sequence: TGTGCCAGTAGCTTTTTCCTAGAACATGAGCAGTTCTTC. It codes for CASSFFLEHEQFF.

This clonotype was counted at least ten times. The chain joins TRBV28 to TRBJ1-5, with unresolved D. Between the trimmed V and J ends, which lost 5 bases and 4 bases, there was a span of 6 bases. Germline CDR1 MDHEN, CDR2 SYDVKM. The CDR3 contains 12 residues. In nucleotides, the CDR3 is TGTGCCAGCAGTACCGGTAATCAGCCCCAGCATTTT. This gives the protein CASSTGNQPQHF. The full variable domain, in which reference TRBV28 and TRBJ1-5 provide the parts outside the CDR3, is DVKVTQSSRYLVKRTGEKVFLECVQDMDHENMFWYRQDPGLGLRLIYFSYDVKMKEKGDIPEGYSVSREKKERFSLILESASTNQTSMYLCASSTGNQPQHFGDGTRLSIL.

This clonotype has ten or more counts. The gene calls are TRBV3-1 and TRBJ1-6; no firm D call. The CDR3 has 16 amino acids. V was shortened by 0 bases and J by 7 bases, with 13 bases between the two germline ends. Germline V CDR1 and CDR2: LGHDT, YNNKEL (reference sequence). The CDR3 loop reads CASSQEMGVGNSPLHF. The CDR3 bases are TGTGCCAGCAGCCAAGAGATGGGTGTGGGCAATTCACCCCTCCACTTT. Full variable domain (missing parts from reference TRBV3-1 and TRBJ1-6): DTAVSQTPKYLVTQMGNDKSIKCEQNLGHDTMYWYKQDSKKFLKIMFSYNNKELIINETVPNRFSPKSPDKAHLNLHINSLELGDSAVYFCASSQEMGVGNSPLHFGNGTRLTVT.

This clonotype was counted at least ten times. The chain recombines TRBV12-3 or TRBV12-4 with TRBJ2-3; 9 nucleotides match TRBD1. The CDR3 totals 16 residues. Trimming at V came to 5 bases and at J to 2 bases, leaving 8 bases not matched to a gene. CDR3 amino acids: CASSVPGQGFTDTQYF. In nucleotides, the CDR3 is TGTGCCAGCAGTGTTCCGGGACAGGGATTCACAGATACGCAGTATTTT.

Turning to this clonotype: A read error may be the cause here, since a much bigger clone is one base away. V gene TRBV28 combines with J gene TRBJ2-7, with 11 bases identical to TRBD2. Looked up from germline, CDR1 is MDHEN and CDR2 is SYDVKM. Trimming at V came to 8 bases and at J to 5 bases, leaving 8 bases not matched to a gene. The CDR3 is 14 residues long. The CDR3 loop is CASEQELAGDEQYF. The CDR3 DNA sequence: TGTGCCAGCGAACAGGAACTAGCGGGAGACGAGCAGTACTTC.

The J gene is TRBJ2-1, the V gene TRBV30, with D possibly TRBD2 on 5 matching bases. The germline V gene encodes CDR1 GTSNPN and CDR2 SVGIG (reference sequence). CDR3 size: 16 residues. V was cut by 0 bases and J by 0 bases, with 12 bases left in between. As DNA, the CDR3 is TGTGCCTGGAGTGTACGAGGGAGACTCTCCTACAATGAGCAGTTCTTC. It is translated as CAWSVRGRLSYNEQFF.

Notes on this clonotype: Lacking the conserved final phenylalanine or tryptophan, this CDR3 likely reflects a read error. The J gene is TRBJ2-3, the V gene TRBV6-1; the D is unclear. Between the trimmed V and J ends, which lost 5 bases and 1 base, there was a span of 10 bases. This CDR3 has 14 amino acids. Germline V gene sequence: CDR1 MNHNS, CDR2 SASEGT. The CDR3 bases are TGTGCCAGCAGTCCAAGTAGGGGCACAGATACGCAGTATCTT. It is translated as CASSPSRGTDTQYL.

The chain recombines TRBV12-3 or TRBV12-4 with TRBJ2-5; the match to TRBD2 covers 9 bases. V lost 10 bases, J lost 5 bases, and 11 bases stayed unmatched. This CDR3 region has 14 residues. CDR3 loop: CATEGSGRGETQYF. The CDR3 region has the DNA TGTGCCACAGAGGGTAGCGGGAGAGGCGAGACCCAGTACTTC.

This clonotype was counted once. This may come from a read error, since a much larger clone is one base off. CDR3 in DNA: TGCAGTGCTACAGGCCAAGAGACCCAGTACTTC. This encodes CSATGQETQYF. V is TRBV20-1 and J is TRBJ2-5; no clear D. The CDR3 totals 11 residues. Trimming removed 4 bases from V and 1 base from J, with 4 bases in between. CDR1 DFQATT and CDR2 SNEGSKA come from the germline V gene (reference sequence).

The genes are TRBV29-1 and TRBJ2-2, with 11 bases aligning to TRBD2. The ends lost 4 bases at V and 6 bases at J; junction bases unmatched: 4. CDR3 length: 14 amino acids. Germline values: CDR1 SQVTM, CDR2 ANQGSEA. In DNA form, the CDR3 reads TGCAGCGTTGGAACTAGCGGGAGCCCCGGGGAGCTGTTTTTT. Its translation: CSVGTSGSPGELFF.

Concerning this clonotype: The conserved phenylalanine or tryptophan normally closing the CDR3 is absent here, so this likely arose from a read error. The CDR3 is CASSPLLATYNEQFY. The CDR3, as DNA: TGTGCCAGCAGCCCCCTACTAGCAACCTACAATGAGCAGTTCTAC. The J gene is TRBJ2-1, the V gene TRBV5-5; D may be TRBD2 (6 bases). CDR1 and CDR2 from the germline V gene are SGHKS and YYEKEE (reference sequence). This CDR3 spans 15 amino acids. V was pared by 4 bases and J by 2 bases, with 13 bases between.

Many counts were recorded for this clonotype. This chain joins TRBV12-3 or TRBV12-4 and TRBJ1-5; D unclear. The V and J ends lost 3 bases and 3 bases respectively, with 9 bases between them. This CDR3 is built from 14 residues. CDR3 loop: CASSFGRINQPQHF. The DNA of the CDR3 is TGTGCCAGCAGTTTTGGACGGATCAATCAGCCCCAGCATTTT.

In the case of this clonotype: An end of the junction differs from the germline gene, which may be a read error. The chain has TRBV7-9 and TRBJ2-5, with 10 bases matching TRBD1. The length of the CDR3 is 15 residues. Looked up from germline, CDR1 is SEHNR and CDR2 is FQNEAQ (reference sequence). Here the CDR3 reads CASNLDRGRSETQYF. The CDR3 DNA reads as TGTGCCAGCAACTTAGACAGGGGGCGGTCAGAGACCCAGTACTTC.

Of note for this clonotype: The junction differs from germline at one of its ends, possibly a read error. The DNA of the CDR3 is TGTGCCAGCACCCCCTCTTACACCGAAGCTTTCTTT. Encoded protein: CASTPSYTEAFF. This sequence joins TRBV28 and TRBJ1-1; no clear D. This CDR3 contains 12 residues. Germline assignment: CDR1 MDHEN and CDR2 SYDVKM.

In its sample, this clonotype was seen many times. The gene calls are TRBV7-9 and TRBJ2-2; D unclear. CDR1 is SEHNR, CDR2 FQNEAQ, per germline (reference sequence). The CDR3 sequence is 16 residues long. V was trimmed by 0 bases and J by 4 bases, leaving 12 bases between them. The CDR3 loop is CASSLARLGITGELFF. Here the CDR3 DNA reads TGTGCCAGCAGCTTAGCGCGTCTTGGGATCACCGGGGAGCTGTTTTTT.